This TCR beta chain originates from a study of T cell repertoires in cytomegalovirus infection. Study at large: Public TCR beta signatures marked donors with CMV infection and the matching HLA.

Trimming cost V 2 bases and J 7 bases, with 9 bases left between them. The CDR3 contains 13 residues. Per the germline V gene, CDR1 is SEHNR and CDR2 is FQNEAQ (reference sequence). TCRdb fed the reads into MiXCR, producing one record per CDR3 protein. The data hold roughly 760,000 distinct CDR3 sequences, with less than 40% observed a single time. Sequenced material: PBMCs. This TCR was recovered from a human donor in good health (CMV status not recorded). Some clones in this sample may be carry-over from other donors' samples. The rearrangement links TRBV7-9 to TRBJ1-3, with unresolved D. The CDR3 region has the DNA TGTGCCAGCAGCTTAATGCGAACGAACACCATATATTTT. Translation: CASSLMRTNTIYF.